This T cell receptor beta chain stems from a study of high-grade serous ovarian cancer treatment subgroups. For the study at large: On average, roughly 14,000 reads and 6,000 to 8,000 unique TCR beta rearrangements were obtained per sample.

Produced via immunoSEQ multiplex PCR; TCRdb's table is partial and in-frame only. In the table there are some 33,000 clones, 79% of which are singletons. V dropped 5 bases and J dropped 0 bases, with 11 bases sitting between them. The germline V gene encodes CDR1 SGHTA and CDR2 FQGNSA. The CDR3 covers 15 residues. Tumor samples were obtained before definitive surgery or chemotherapy. With regard to this clone: Its antigen remains unidentified.

General study findings and limits: Only CDR3 was analyzed; CDR1 and CDR2 were not. TCR relatedness rose with neoantigen level and trended with mutation load. Same-patient tumor repertoires overlapped at about 0.1 to 0.79; different patients barely overlapped.

Specimen: tumor tissue. The chain is built from TRBV7-2 and TRBJ2-1; D is possibly TRBD2 (5 bases). The origin of this receptor is a human donor with high-grade serous ovarian cancer. CDR3 DNA: TGTGCCAGCAGCCCCATAGCGAGCTCCTACAATGAGCAGTTCTTC. As protein: CASSPIASSYNEQFF.